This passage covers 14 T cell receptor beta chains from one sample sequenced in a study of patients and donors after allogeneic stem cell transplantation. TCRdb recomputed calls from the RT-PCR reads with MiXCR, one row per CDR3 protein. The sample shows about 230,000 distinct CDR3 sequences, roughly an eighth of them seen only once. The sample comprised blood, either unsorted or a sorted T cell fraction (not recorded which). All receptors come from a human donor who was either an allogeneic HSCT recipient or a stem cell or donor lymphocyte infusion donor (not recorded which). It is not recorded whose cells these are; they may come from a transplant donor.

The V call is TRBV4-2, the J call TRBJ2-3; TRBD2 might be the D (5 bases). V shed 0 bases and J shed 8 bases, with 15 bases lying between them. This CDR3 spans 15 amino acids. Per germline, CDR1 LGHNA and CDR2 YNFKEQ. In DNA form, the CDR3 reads TGTGCCAGCAGCCAAGACCCTCGGGGTGTGGGTACGCAGTATTTT. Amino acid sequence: CASSQDPRGVGTQYF.

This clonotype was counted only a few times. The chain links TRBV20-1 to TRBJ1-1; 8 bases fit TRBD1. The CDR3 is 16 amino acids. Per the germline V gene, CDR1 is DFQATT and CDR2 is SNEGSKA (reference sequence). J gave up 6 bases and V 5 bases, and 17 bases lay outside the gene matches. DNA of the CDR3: TGCAGTGCTCCCCATGCAGCCGGACAGGGAGCGTCTGAAGCTTTCTTT. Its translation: CSAPHAAGQGASEAFF.

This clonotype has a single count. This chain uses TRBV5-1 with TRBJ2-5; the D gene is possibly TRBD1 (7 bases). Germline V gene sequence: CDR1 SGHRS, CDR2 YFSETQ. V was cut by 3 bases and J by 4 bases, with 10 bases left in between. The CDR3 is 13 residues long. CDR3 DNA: TGCGCCAGCAGCTCAGGGGGGATAGAGACCCAGTACTTC. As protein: CASSSGGIETQYF.

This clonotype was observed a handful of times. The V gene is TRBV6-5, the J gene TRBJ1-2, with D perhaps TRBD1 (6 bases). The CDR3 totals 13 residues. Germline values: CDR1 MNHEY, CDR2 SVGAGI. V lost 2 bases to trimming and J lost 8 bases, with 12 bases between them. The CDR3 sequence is CASSYADSWGYTF. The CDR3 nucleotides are TGTGCCAGCAGTTACGCGGACAGTTGGGGCTACACCTTC.

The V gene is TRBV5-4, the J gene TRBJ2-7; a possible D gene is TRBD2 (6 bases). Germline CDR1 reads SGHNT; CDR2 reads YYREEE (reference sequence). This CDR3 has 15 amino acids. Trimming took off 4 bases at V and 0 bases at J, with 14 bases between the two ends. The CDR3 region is CASSGIPGLSYEQYF. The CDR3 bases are TGTGCCAGCAGCGGAATACCGGGACTCTCCTACGAGCAGTACTTC.

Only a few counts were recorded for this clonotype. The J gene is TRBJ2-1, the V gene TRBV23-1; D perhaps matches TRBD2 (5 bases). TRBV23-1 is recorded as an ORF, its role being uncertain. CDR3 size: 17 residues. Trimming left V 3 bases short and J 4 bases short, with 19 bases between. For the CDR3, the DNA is TGCGCCAGCAGTCAGAATACTCGGGATCCAACTTACAATGAGCAGTTCTTC. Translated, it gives CASSQNTRDPTYNEQFF.

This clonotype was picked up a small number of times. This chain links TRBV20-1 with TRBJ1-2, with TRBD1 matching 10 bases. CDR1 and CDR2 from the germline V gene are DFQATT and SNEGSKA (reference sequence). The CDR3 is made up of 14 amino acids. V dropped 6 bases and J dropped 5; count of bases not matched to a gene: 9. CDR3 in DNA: TGCAGTGCCCCGACAGGGGGCTGGGGGTATGGCTACACCTTC. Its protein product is CSAPTGGWGYGYTF.

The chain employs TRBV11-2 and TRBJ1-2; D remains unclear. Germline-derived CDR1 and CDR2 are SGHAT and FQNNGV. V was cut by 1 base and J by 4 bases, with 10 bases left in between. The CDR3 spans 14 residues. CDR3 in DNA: TGTGCCAGCAGCTTAGCCCCCCAGTCCTATGGCTACACCTTC. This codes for CASSLAPQSYGYTF.

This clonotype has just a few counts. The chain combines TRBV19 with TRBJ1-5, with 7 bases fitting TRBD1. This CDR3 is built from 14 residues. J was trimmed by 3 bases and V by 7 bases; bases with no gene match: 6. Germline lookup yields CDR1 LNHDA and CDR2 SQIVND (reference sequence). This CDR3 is CASTPGQFNQPQHF. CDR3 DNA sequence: TGTGCCAGTACCCCGGGACAGTTCAATCAGCCCCAGCATTTT.

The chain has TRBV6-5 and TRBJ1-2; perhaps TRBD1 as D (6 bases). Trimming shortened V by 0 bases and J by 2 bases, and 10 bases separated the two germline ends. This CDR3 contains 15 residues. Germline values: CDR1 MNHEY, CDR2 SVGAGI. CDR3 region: CASSYSGQGNYGYTF. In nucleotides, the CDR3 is TGTGCCAGCAGTTACTCAGGCCAGGGGAACTATGGCTACACCTTC.

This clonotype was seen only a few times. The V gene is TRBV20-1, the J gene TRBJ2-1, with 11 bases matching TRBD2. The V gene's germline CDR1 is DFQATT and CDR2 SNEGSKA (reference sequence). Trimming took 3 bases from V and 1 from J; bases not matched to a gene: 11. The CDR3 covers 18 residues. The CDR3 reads CSASHTPGLADSYNEQFF. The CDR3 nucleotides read TGCAGTGCTAGCCACACTCCGGGACTAGCGGATTCCTACAATGAGCAGTTCTTC.

CDR3 sequence: CATSDLEPTSTDTQYF. In DNA form, the CDR3 reads TGTGCCACCAGTGATTTGGAACCTACTAGCACAGATACGCAGTATTTT. The genes are TRBV24-1 and TRBJ2-3, with D unresolved. The CDR3 totals 16 residues. Germline V gene sequence: CDR1 KGHDR, CDR2 SFDVKD. V was trimmed by 0 bases and J by 0 bases, leaving 9 bases between them.

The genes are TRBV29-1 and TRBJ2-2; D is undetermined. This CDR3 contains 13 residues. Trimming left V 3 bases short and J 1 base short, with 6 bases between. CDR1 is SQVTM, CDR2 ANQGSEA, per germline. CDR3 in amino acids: CSVDVRNTGELFF. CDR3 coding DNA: TGCAGCGTTGATGTGCGGAACACCGGGGAGCTGTTTTTT.

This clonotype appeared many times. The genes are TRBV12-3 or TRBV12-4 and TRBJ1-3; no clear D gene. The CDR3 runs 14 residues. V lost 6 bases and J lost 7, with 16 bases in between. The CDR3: CASRNSRLRNTIYF. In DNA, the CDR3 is TGTGCCAGCAGGAACTCGCGGCTCAGGAACACCATATATTTT.